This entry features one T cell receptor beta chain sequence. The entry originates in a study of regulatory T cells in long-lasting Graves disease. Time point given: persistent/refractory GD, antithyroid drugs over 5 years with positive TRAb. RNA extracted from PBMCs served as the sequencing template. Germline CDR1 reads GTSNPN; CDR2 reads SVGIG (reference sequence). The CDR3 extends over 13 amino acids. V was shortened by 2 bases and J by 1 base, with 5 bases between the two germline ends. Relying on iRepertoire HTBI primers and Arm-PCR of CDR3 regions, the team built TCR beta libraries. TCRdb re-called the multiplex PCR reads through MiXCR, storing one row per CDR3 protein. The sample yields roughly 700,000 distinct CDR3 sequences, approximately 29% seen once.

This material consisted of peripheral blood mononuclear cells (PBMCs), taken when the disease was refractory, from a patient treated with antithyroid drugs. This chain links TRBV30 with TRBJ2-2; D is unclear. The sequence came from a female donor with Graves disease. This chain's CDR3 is CAWSHRNTGELFF. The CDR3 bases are TGTGCCTGGAGTCACAGGAACACCGGGGAGCTGTTTTTT.